This T cell receptor beta chain was retrieved from a study of blood T cell repertoires in COVID-19. Overall study context: Sources were T cells, B-cell-depleted T cells, or PBMCs; the material itself was cDNA or gDNA.

Germline lookup yields CDR1 SGHVS and CDR2 FNYEAQ. The CDR3 loop spans 14 amino acids. Deletions cut 7 bases from V and 1 base from J, with 13 bases between. In the study's own analysis: The authors estimated nucleated cell counts from reference gene primer amplification. Libraries were prepared by immunoSEQ multiplex PCR; TCRdb keeps only in-frame clonotypes and omits some of them. For V, J and clone size, that table is used; D and trimming come from the DNA. The sample lists just under 65,000 clones; roughly three quarters were seen once. This receptor was taken from a man aged 55 to 70 with COVID-19, enrolled during active disease. The specimen sequenced was peripheral blood. The V and J genes are TRBV7-6 and TRBJ2-5; possibly TRBD1 for D (5 bases). This CDR3 is CASTQRQSQETQYF. The DNA for the CDR3 is TGTGCCAGCACCCAGAGACAGTCCCAAGAGACCCAGTACTTC.